These 9 T cell receptor beta chains came from one sample sequenced in a study of cytomegalovirus exposure and HLA in healthy donors. Sequencing was performed with immunoSEQ multiplex PCR; in TCRdb, only in-frame clones are kept and a portion is missing. Found here are 250,000 to 400,000 clones, roughly 87% of them singletons; the top ten hold approximately 1%. Sequencing input: PBMCs. Receptors originate from a woman younger than 45 in good health and CMV-seropositive.

The chain uses TRBV5-1 and TRBJ2-7; D gene uncertain. The CDR3 extends over 13 amino acids. The V end lost 1 base, the J end lost 1 base, and 6 bases lay between the germline ends. Germline CDR1 is SGHRS and CDR2 is YFSETQ. In DNA, the CDR3 is TGCGCCAGCAGCTTGAGGACGTCCTACGAGCAGTACTTC. Residues: CASSLRTSYEQYF.

The genes are TRBV5-4 and TRBJ2-2, with TRBD2 as a possible D gene (6 bases). This CDR3 has 15 residues. Between the trimmed V and J ends, which lost 0 bases and 2 bases, there was a span of 8 bases. Germline V gene lookup returns CDR1 SGHNT and CDR2 YYREEE (reference sequence). CDR3: CASSLGLVNTGELFF. CDR3 sequence (DNA): TGTGCCAGCAGCTTGGGACTAGTCAACACCGGGGAGCTGTTTTTT.

The J gene is TRBJ2-1, the V gene TRBV7-6; 7 nucleotides align to TRBD2. The CDR3 extends over 15 amino acids. Germline CDR1 reads SGHVS; CDR2 reads FNYEAQ. Trimming cost V 4 bases and J 3 bases; bases outside gene matches: 6. The CDR3 DNA follows: TGTGCCAGCAGCTCCGCGGGGGAGCGCTACAATGAGCAGTTCTTC. Protein sequence: CASSSAGERYNEQFF.

The chain couples TRBV27 to TRBJ1-1; TRBD1 might be the D (5 bases). The V gene lost 4 bases and the J gene lost 5 bases, with 23 bases spanning the gap. The CDR3 has 17 amino acids. CDR1 is MNHEY, CDR2 SMNVEV, per germline (reference sequence). CDR3 residues: CASSSADLKVEGTEAFF. In DNA form, the CDR3 reads TGTGCCAGCAGTTCTGCTGATCTAAAAGTTGAGGGGACTGAAGCTTTCTTT.

This clone was counted only a few times. CDR3 amino acids: CASSPLTNEQYF. The CDR3 nucleotides are TGTGCCAGCAGCCCCCTGACGAACGAGCAGTACTTC. V and J are TRBV5-8 and TRBJ2-7; D is unresolved. Germline V gives CDR1 SGHTS, CDR2 YDEGEE. Trimming pared 4 bases from V and 5 bases from J, leaving 10 bases between. CDR3 length: 12 residues.

The chain carries TRBV5-4 and TRBJ1-2; 7 bases line up with TRBD1. The CDR3 runs 13 residues. CDR1 SGHNT and CDR2 YYREEE come from the germline V gene (reference sequence). The trim removed 4 bases at V and 7 bases at J, leaving 7 bases unmatched. The CDR3 nucleotides read TGTGCCAGCAGCCAGGGCACAGGGGTTGGCTACACCTTC. Its protein is CASSQGTGVGYTF.

The chain uses TRBV29-1 and TRBJ1-1, with a weak D call TRBD1 (5 bases). Between the trimmed V and J ends, which lost 7 bases and 2 bases, there was a span of 17 bases. Germline CDR1 and CDR2: SQVTM and ANQGSEA. The CDR3 is 14 residues long. The CDR3 reads CSAGPLIGNTEAFF. CDR3 coding DNA: TGCAGCGCGGGGCCTCTTATAGGCAACACTGAAGCTTTCTTT.

The rearrangement uses TRBV7-9 and TRBJ1-1, with D possibly TRBD1 on 6 matching bases. With 6 bases removed from V and 3 bases from J, the gap between germline ends came to 14 bases. From germline, CDR1 is SEHNR and CDR2 FQNEAQ (reference sequence). The CDR3 covers 14 residues. CDR3 DNA: TGTGCCAGCAGTTGGGTGGGGGGCGACACTGAAGCTTTCTTT. Protein product: CASSWVGGDTEAFF. Drawing the rest from reference TRBV7-9 and TRBJ1-1, the complete variable domain is DTGVSQNPRHKITKRGQNVTFRCDPISEHNRLYWYRQTLGQGPEFLTYFQNEAQLEKSRLLSDRFSAERPKGSFSTLEIQRTEQGDSAMYLCASSWVGGDTEAFFGQGTRLTVV.

V gene TRBV21-1 combines with J gene TRBJ2-5; TRBD2, the table's D call, lacks a check against the DNA. TRBV21-1 is marked as a pseudogene. This CDR3 has 17 amino acids. CDR3 region: CASSNCTTSGSRETQYF. CDR3 sequence (DNA): TGTGCCAGCAGCAATTGCACCACTAGCGGGAGTAGGGAGACCCAGTACTTC.